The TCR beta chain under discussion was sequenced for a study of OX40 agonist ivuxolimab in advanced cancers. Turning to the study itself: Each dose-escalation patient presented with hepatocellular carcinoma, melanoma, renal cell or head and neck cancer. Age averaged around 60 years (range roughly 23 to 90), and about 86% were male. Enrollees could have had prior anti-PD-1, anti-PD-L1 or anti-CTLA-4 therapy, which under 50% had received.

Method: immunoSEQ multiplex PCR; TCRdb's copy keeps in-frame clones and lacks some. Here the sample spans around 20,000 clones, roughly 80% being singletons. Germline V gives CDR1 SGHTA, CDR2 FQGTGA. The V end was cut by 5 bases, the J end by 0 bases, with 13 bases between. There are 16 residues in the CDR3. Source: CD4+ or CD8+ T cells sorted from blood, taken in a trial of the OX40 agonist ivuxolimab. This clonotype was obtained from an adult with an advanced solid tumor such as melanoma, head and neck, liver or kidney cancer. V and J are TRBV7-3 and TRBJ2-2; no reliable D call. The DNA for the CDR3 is TGTGCCAGCAGCAGTAATACGGACGCGAACACCGGGGAGCTGTTTTTT. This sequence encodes CASSSNTDANTGELFF.